Shown below are 10 T cell receptor beta chains from a single sample sequenced in a study of cytomegalovirus exposure and HLA in healthy donors. The PCR contained 60 Vbeta and 13 Jbeta primers. Using immunoSEQ multiplex PCR, the repertoire was profiled, and TCRdb retains in-frame clones only, with some absent. This table holds 100,000 to 150,000 clones, approximately 80% found once. Material: PBMCs. These receptors were obtained from a woman aged 40 to 55 in good health and CMV-seronegative.

The chain couples TRBV28 to TRBJ1-6; D may be TRBD1 (5 bases). The V and J ends lost 8 bases and 8 bases respectively, with 19 bases between them. The CDR3 is 15 residues long. The germline CDR1 and CDR2 sequences are MDHEN and SYDVKM. The CDR3 coding sequence is TGTGCCAGCGCCAAGCCGGGACTGGGGGATTCACCCCTCCACTTT. Amino acids: CASAKPGLGDSPLHF.

V is TRBV2 and J is TRBJ1-5; D might be TRBD1 (5 bases). The CDR3 totals 15 residues. The V end lost 3 bases, the J end lost 6 bases, and 15 bases lay between the germline ends. CDR1 is SNHLY and CDR2 is FYNNEI in the germline V gene. The CDR3 DNA sequence: TGTGCCAGCAGTGAGGGGCCAGGGAGGTTTCAGCCCCAGCATTTT. Protein: CASSEGPGRFQPQHF.

This clone was recorded a few times. The rearrangement uses TRBV7-3 and TRBJ1-1, with TRBD1 matching 12 bases. V lost 0 bases, J lost 12 bases, and 8 bases stayed unmatched. Germline V lookup: CDR1 SGHTA, CDR2 FQGTGA. The CDR3 runs 15 residues. The CDR3 sequence is CASSLTLGQGARTFF. The CDR3 coding sequence is TGTGCCAGCAGCTTAACGTTGGGACAGGGGGCACGAACTTTCTTT.

This chain connects TRBV5-1 to TRBJ2-1; the match to TRBD2 covers 12 bases. The V gene's germline CDR1 is SGHRS and CDR2 YFSETQ. J gave up 5 bases and V 2 bases, and 8 bases lay outside the gene matches. The CDR3 is 17 amino acids. CDR3 region: CASSFPTSGSSNNEQFF. The CDR3, as DNA: TGCGCCAGCAGCTTCCCGACTAGCGGGAGTTCCAACAATGAGCAGTTCTTC.

The gene calls are TRBV14 and TRBJ1-2; TRBD1 might be the D (5 bases). CDR3 size: 15 residues. Germline assignment: CDR1 SGHDN and CDR2 FVKESK. V lost 1 base and J lost 0, with 9 bases in between. CDR3 in DNA: TGTGCCAGCAGCCAAGGACAGAAAGCTAACTATGGCTACACCTTC. Residues: CASSQGQKANYGYTF.

The chain employs TRBV4-2 and TRBJ1-1; TRBD1 matches 12 bases. CDR3 size: 16 residues. The germline gives CDR1 LGHNA, CDR2 YNFKEQ. V shed 3 bases and J 4 bases; nucleotides not matched to a gene: 6. The chain's CDR3 is CASSQGQGALGTEAFF. CDR3 nucleotide sequence: TGTGCCAGCAGCCAGGGACAGGGGGCGCTCGGCACTGAAGCTTTCTTT.

The chain uses TRBV6-6 and TRBJ2-2, with 9 bases aligning to TRBD2. CDR1 MNHNY and CDR2 SVGAGI come from the germline V gene (reference sequence). The CDR3 has 14 residues. V gave up 8 bases and J gave up 4 bases; unmatched junction bases: 5. The DNA for the CDR3 is TGTGCCAGCTCGACTAGCGGCTTCACCGGGGAGCTGTTTTTT. Translated: CASSTSGFTGELFF.

The chain couples TRBV29-1 to TRBJ2-1; 9 positions agree with TRBD2. This CDR3 is 17 amino acids long. Looked up from germline, CDR1 is SQVTM and CDR2 is ANQGSEA. The V and J ends lost 2 bases and 0 bases, in that order; junction bases with no gene match: 8. The CDR3 nucleotides are TGCAGCGTTGAAAGCCTAGCGGGGACGAGCTCCTACAATGAGCAGTTCTTC. It encodes CSVESLAGTSSYNEQFF.

V is TRBV5-6 and J is TRBJ1-4; D perhaps matches TRBD1 (5 bases). V lost 0 bases to trimming and J lost 6 bases, with 12 bases between them. The CDR3 covers 15 residues. CDR1 and CDR2 from the germline V gene are SGHDT and YYEEEE. The CDR3 DNA is TGTGCCAGCAGCTTGGATGGCGGGGCGGATGAAAAACTGTTTTTT. It translates to CASSLDGGADEKLFF. Variable domain in full (rest from reference TRBV5-6 and TRBJ1-4): DAGVTQSPTHLIKTRGQQVTLRCSPKSGHDTVSWYQQALGQGPQFIFQYYEEEERQRGNFPDRFSGHQFPNYSSELNVNALLLGDSALYLCASSLDGGADEKLFFGSGTQLSVL.

V is TRBV18 and J is TRBJ2-3; no clear D gene. Trimming removed 3 bases from V and 4 bases from J, with 8 bases in between. Germline V lookup: CDR1 KGHSH, CDR2 LQKENI. This CDR3 comprises 13 residues. In DNA, the CDR3 is TGTGCCAGCTCACCCCAATCGGCAGATACGCAGTATTTT. It translates to CASSPQSADTQYF.